This T cell receptor (beta chain) was sequenced in a study of T cell clonotyping in hematopoietic cell transplantation. From germline, CDR1 is SGHNT and CDR2 YYREEE (reference sequence). V was trimmed by 5 bases and J by 5 bases, leaving 13 bases between them. This CDR3 comprises 13 residues. Only in-frame clones appear in the TCRdb table, and some are missing; sequencing was by immunoSEQ multiplex PCR. The table shows approximately 3,000 clones, with roughly nine tenths occurring only once. The starting material was PBMCs, obtained at the time of graft-versus-host disease after allogeneic stem cell transplant. This sequence was found in a male patient between 55 and 70 years old who had an allogeneic stem cell transplant from a related donor, so the T cells may come from the graft donor. Some clones in this sample may be carry-over from other donors' samples. The J gene is TRBJ1-2, the V gene TRBV5-4; D is unclear. CDR3 in amino acids: CASRSGGLYGYTF. The CDR3 DNA follows: TGTGCCAGCAGGTCCGGCGGCCTTTATGGCTACACCTTC. Full variable domain (remainder filled in from reference TRBV5-4 and TRBJ1-2): ETGVTQSPTHLIKTRGQQVTLRCSSQSGHNTVSWYQQALGQGPQFIFQYYREEENGRGNFPPRFSGLQFPNYSSELNVNALELDDSALYLCASRSGGLYGYTFGSGTRLTVV.